This T cell receptor (beta chain) was sequenced during a study of T cell repertoires in cytomegalovirus infection. The CDR3 is 16 residues long. Germline V gives CDR1 ENHRY, CDR2 SYGVKD. TCRdb reprocessed the reads with MiXCR, giving one entry per CDR3 protein. In the table there are 450,000 to 650,000 distinct CDR3 sequences, around 40% of which are singletons. This clonotype was detected a few times. Its antigen is not known. The junction shows a germline mismatch at one end, possibly a read error. The V and J genes are TRBV10-3 and TRBJ2-3, with 7 bases lining up with TRBD2. This TCR was recovered from a human donor in good health (CMV status not recorded). Some clones in this sample may be carry-over from other donors' samples. The sequences come from cultured PBMCs, collected from culture after CMV antigen stimulation. CDR3: CAISDVSGGAQATRYF. In nucleotides, the CDR3 is TGTGCCATCAGTGATGTCTCGGGAGGAGCTCAAGCTACGCGGTATTTT.